The 8 T cell receptor beta chains given below trace back to one sample, sequenced in a study of beta chain features in type 1 diabetes. Sequenced material consisted of expressed TCRB transcripts (all of the isolated RNA was reverse transcribed). Generated by immunoSEQ multiplex PCR, the TCRdb table keeps only in-frame clones and is missing some. The sample comprises 130,000 to 150,000 clones, about 8.7% of which are singletons, and 0.68% rests with the top ten. Material for sequencing was central memory CD4+ T cells from blood. The receptors were sampled from a young man in good health.

A few counts support this clone. The rearrangement joins TRBV4-1 to TRBJ1-2; tentative D call: TRBD1 (5 bases). CDR1 is MGHRA and CDR2 is YSYEKL in the germline V gene. V lost 8 bases, J lost 5 bases, and 15 bases lay in between. CDR3 size: 13 residues. This chain's CDR3 is CASVGQGTYGYTF. The CDR3 DNA sequence: TGCGCCAGCGTTGGCCAGGGCACATATGGCTACACCTTC.

This clone has more than one count but fewer than ten. The chain has TRBV5-7 and TRBJ2-3; TRBD1 aligns across 10 bases. TRBV5-7 is filed as an ORF, its function uncertain. The CDR3 is 15 residues long. V lost 5 bases and J lost 5; bases outside the gene matches: 8. For the CDR3, the DNA is TGTGCCAGCAGTCCCCGGGGACAGGGGAAAGATACGCAGTATTTT. It specifies CASSPRGQGKDTQYF.

The chain couples TRBV7-8 to TRBJ2-7; 10 nucleotides match TRBD1. Germline loops: CDR1 SGHVS, CDR2 FQNEAQ. The CDR3 extends over 17 amino acids. The V segment lost 5 bases and the J segment 3 bases; nucleotides outside the gene matches: 13. The CDR3 coding sequence is TGTGCCAGCAGCCCTACGTTGGCCGGGACAGGGGTCTACGAGCAGTACTTC. As protein: CASSPTLAGTGVYEQYF.

This clone appeared a few times. The chain recombines TRBV27 with TRBJ1-4; the match to TRBD1 covers 11 bases. V shed 0 bases and J 8 bases; nucleotides not matched to a gene: 11. Germline lookup yields CDR1 MNHEY and CDR2 SMNVEV (reference sequence). The CDR3 covers 18 residues. The CDR3 nucleotides are TGTGCCAGCAGTTTATCGGGCCCCGGGACAGGGGGTAGAGAAAAACTGTTTTTT. It specifies CASSLSGPGTGGREKLFF.

A few counts support this clone. This chain connects TRBV6-1 to TRBJ1-2; TRBD1 might be the D (5 bases). The V gene's germline CDR1 is MNHNS and CDR2 SASEGT. The CDR3 has 14 amino acids. V was clipped by 5 bases and J by 9 bases, with 19 bases between them. The CDR3 bases are TGTGCCAGCAGTAGCCGAAACAGGCATGGGAGCTACACCTTC. Its protein product is CASSSRNRHGSYTF.

This clone has more than one count but fewer than ten. This rearrangement joins TRBV7-9 to TRBJ2-7; no clear D. CDR1 and CDR2 (germline): SEHNR, FQNEAQ (reference sequence). The V end lost 1 base, the J end lost 0 bases, and 4 bases lay between the germline ends. The CDR3 is 13 amino acids. The CDR3 sequence: CASSLGASYEQYF. The CDR3 DNA sequence: TGTGCCAGCAGCTTAGGCGCCTCCTACGAGCAGTACTTC.

The chain carries TRBV18 and TRBJ1-2; 8 bases fit TRBD1. This CDR3 has 15 amino acids. CDR1 and CDR2 (germline): KGHSH, LQKENI. The J segment lost 0 bases and the V segment lost 5 bases, leaving 5 bases of the junction unmatched. The CDR3 spells CASSALTGANYGYTF. The CDR3 region has the DNA TGTGCCAGCTCAGCCCTGACAGGGGCTAACTATGGCTACACCTTC.

The chain recombines TRBV10-3 with TRBJ2-5; 9 positions match TRBD1. V shed 10 bases and J 4 bases; nucleotides not matched to a gene: 7. The CDR3 consists of 13 residues. Per germline, CDR1 ENHRY and CDR2 SYGVKD. CDR3 nucleotides: TGTGCCACCGCCGGACAGGGGTCAGAGACCCAGTACTTC. Translated, it gives CATAGQGSETQYF.